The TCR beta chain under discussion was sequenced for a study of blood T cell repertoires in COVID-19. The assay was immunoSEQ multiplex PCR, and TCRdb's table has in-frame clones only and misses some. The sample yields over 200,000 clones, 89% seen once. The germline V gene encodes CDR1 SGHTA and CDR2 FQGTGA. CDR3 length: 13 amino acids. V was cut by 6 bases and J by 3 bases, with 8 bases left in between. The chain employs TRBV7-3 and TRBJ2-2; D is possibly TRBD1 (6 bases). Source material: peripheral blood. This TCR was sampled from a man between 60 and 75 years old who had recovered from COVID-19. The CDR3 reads CASSQGHTGELFF. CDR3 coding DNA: TGTGCCAGCAGTCAGGGGCACACCGGGGAGCTGTTTTTT.